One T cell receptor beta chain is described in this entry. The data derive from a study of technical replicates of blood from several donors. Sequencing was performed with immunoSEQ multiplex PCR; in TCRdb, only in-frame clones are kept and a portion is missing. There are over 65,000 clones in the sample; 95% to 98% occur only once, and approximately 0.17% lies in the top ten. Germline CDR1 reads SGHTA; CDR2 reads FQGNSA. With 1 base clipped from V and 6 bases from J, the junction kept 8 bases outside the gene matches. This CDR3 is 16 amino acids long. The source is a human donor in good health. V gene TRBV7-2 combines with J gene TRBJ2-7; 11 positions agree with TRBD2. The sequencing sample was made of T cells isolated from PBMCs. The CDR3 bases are TGTGCCAGCAGCTTAGAACTAGCGGGGGACCTTGGCGAGCAGTACTTC. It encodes CASSLELAGDLGEQYF.